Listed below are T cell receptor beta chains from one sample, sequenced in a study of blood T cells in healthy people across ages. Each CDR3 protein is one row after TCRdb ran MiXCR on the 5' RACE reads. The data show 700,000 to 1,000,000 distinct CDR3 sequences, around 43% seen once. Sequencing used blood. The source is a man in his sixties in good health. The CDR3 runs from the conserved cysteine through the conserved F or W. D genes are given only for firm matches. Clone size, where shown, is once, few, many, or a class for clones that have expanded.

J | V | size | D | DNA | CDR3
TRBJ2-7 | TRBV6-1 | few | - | TGTGCCAGCAGTGTAGACCCTCTTACCTACGAGCAGTACTTC | CASSVDPLTYEQYF
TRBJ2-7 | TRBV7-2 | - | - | TGTGCCAGCAGCTTACAAGGGGGCCGAGGCGGGGCGGGAGGCGGTAATGAGCAGTACTTC | CASSLQGGRGGAGGGNEQYF
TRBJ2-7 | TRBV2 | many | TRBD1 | TGTGCCAGCAGTGCCGGGACAGGCGAGCAGTACTTC | CASSAGTGEQYF
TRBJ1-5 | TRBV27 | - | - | TGTGCCAGCAGTTTACGGCGGGGCAATCAGCCCCAGCATTTT | CASSLRRGNQPQHF
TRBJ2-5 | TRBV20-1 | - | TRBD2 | TGCAGTGTCGGACTAGCTCGGGAGACCCAGTACTTC | CSVGLARETQYF
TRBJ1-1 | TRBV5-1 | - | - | TGCGCCAGCAGCTTAGGATACAGCACTGAAGCTTTCTTT | CASSLGYSTEAFF
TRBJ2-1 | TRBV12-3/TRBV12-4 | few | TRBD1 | TGTGCCAGCAGCGCGGGACAGGGGGACTACAATGAGCAGTTCTTC | CASSAGQGDYNEQFF
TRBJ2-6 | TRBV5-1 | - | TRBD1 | TGCGCCAGCAGCCAGGGGACAGTTAGGTTCTCTGGGGCCAACGTCCTGACTTTC | CASSQGTVRFSGANVLTF
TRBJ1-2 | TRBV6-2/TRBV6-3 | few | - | TGTGCCAGCAGTACGGGATCACCTCCCGGCTACACCTTC | CASSTGSPPGYTF
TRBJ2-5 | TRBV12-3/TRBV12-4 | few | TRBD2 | TGTGCCAGCAGCCAACTAGCGCCGGGGGAGACCCAGTACTTC | CASSQLAPGETQYF
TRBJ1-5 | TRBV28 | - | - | TGTGCCAGCAAAAAGCCCCAGCATTTT | CASKKPQHF
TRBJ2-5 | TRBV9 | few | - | TGTGCCAGCAGCGTAGCGATGGGGATTCGGGAGACCCAGTACTTC | CASSVAMGIRETQYF
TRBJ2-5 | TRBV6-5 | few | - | TGTGCCAGCAGTTACGGGGTGTACCAAGAGACCCAGTACTTC | CASSYGVYQETQYF
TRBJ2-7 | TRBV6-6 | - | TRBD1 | TGTGCCAGCAGGCAAGTCGGGACAGGTCCCTACGAGCAGTACTTC | CASRQVGTGPYEQYF
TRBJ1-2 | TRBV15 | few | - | TGTGCCACCAGCAGTGGTCGGGACTATAACTATGGCTACACCTTC | CATSSGRDYNYGYTF
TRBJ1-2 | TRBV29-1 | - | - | TGCAGCGTTACTCGGGGCGGGTATGGCTTCACCTTC | CSVTRGGYGFTF
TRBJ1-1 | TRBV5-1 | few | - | TGCGCCAGCAGCCCTAAGGGGGTAGGGGTTTCTACTTTCACTGAAGCTTTCTTT | CASSPKGVGVSTFTEAFF
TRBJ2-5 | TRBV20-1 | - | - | TGCAGTGCTAGGAGATTAGCGGCTCAAGAGACCCAGTACTTC | CSARRLAAQETQYF
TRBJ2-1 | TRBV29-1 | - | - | TGCAGCGTTGGACATGAGGGTGAGCAGTTCTTC | CSVGHEGEQFF
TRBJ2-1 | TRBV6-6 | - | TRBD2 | TGTGCCAGCAGTCAGGGACTAGGAATAGACAATGAGCAGTTCTTC | CASSQGLGIDNEQFF
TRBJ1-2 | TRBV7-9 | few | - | TGTGCCAGCAGCCCCCAGGGACTATCGGGAGGCTACACCTTC | CASSPQGLSGGYTF
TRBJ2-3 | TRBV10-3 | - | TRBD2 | TGTGCCATCAGTGAGGGGGCCAAAGCGGGAGGTACGCAGTATTTT | CAISEGAKAGGTQYF
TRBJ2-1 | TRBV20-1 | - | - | TGCAGTGCTAGGGGGGCAGCCAATGAGCAGTTCTTC | CSARGAANEQFF
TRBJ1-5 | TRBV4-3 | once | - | TGCGCCAGCAGCCAAGAAACAAATCAGCCCCAGCATTTT | CASSQETNQPQHF
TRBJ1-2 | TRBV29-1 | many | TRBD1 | TGCAGCGTTTCGTTGGGACAGGGGATCTATGGCTACACCTTC | CSVSLGQGIYGYTF
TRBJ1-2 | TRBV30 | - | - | TGTGCCTGGAGTCTAAAAGATGGCTACACCTTC | CAWSLKDGYTF
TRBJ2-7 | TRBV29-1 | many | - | TGCAGCGTGGGCAAGGGTTACGAGCAGTACTTC | CSVGKGYEQYF
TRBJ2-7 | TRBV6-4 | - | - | TGTGCCAGCCCGGGTCTAAGTGTCCACGAGCAGTACTTC | CASPGLSVHEQYF
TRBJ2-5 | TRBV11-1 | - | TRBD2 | TGTGCCAGCAGCCTAACTAGCGGGGGGGCTGAAGAAGAGACCCAGTACTTC | CASSLTSGGAEEETQYF
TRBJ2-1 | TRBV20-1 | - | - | TGCAGTGCCAGACCCCCGGGGACCGCCAACAATGAGCAGTTCTTC | CSARPPGTANNEQFF
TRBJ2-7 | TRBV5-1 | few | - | TGCGCCAGCAGCGTTGGGGACAATAGGCGGTACTTC | CASSVGDNRRYF
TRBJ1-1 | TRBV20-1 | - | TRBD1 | TGCAGTGCTAGGTTGGGACAGGGGTCAATCAACACTGAAGCTTTCTTT | CSARLGQGSINTEAFF
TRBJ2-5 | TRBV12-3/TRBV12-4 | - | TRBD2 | TGTGCCAGCAGTCCTATGACTAGCGGGGGACCGAGGGCCCAGTACTTC | CASSPMTSGGPRAQYF
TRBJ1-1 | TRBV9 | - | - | TGTGCCAGCGGAATGGGGAGCACTGAAGCTTTCTTT | CASGMGSTEAFF
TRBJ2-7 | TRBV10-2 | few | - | TGCGCCAGCAGTGAGTCCCAAGAACCCTACTACGAGCAGTACTTC | CASSESQEPYYEQYF
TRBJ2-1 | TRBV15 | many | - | TGTGCCACCAGCAGAGATTGGAGGAGCTCCTACAATGAGCAGTTCTTC | CATSRDWRSSYNEQFF
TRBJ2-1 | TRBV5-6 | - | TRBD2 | TGTGCCAGCAGCTTTTCTAGCGGAGTTTACAATGAGCAGTTCTTC | CASSFSSGVYNEQFF
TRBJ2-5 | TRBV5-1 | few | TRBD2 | TGCGCCAGCAGCTTAGGGACTAGGGCCGTTTGGGAGACCCAGTACTTC | CASSLGTRAVWETQYF
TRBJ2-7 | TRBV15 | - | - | TGTGCCACCAGCAGAGATATGAGCGTATCCTACGAGCAGTACTTC | CATSRDMSVSYEQYF
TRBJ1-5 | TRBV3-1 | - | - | TGTGCCAGCAGCCGAACCGAGGAATCGAATAGCAATCAGCCCCAGCATTTT | CASSRTEESNSNQPQHF
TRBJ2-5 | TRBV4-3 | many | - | TGCGCCAGCAGCCAAGAGTCGAAAGAGACCCAGTACTTC | CASSQESKETQYF
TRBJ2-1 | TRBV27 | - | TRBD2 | TGTGCCAGCAGCGCGGGGACTAGCGGGCTCGGTGAGCAGTTCTTC | CASSAGTSGLGEQFF
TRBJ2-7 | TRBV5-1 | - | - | TGCGCCAGCAGCTTGGAACCCCAGGGGAGGGGAAAATACTACGAGCAGTACTTC | CASSLEPQGRGKYYEQYF
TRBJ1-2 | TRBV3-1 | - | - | TGTGCCAGCAGCCAAGTTCCGGGATCATCTGGCTACACCTTC | CASSQVPGSSGYTF
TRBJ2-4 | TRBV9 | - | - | TGTGCCAGCAGCGCTTCGAAACCCCTGGAGCAGTACTTC | CASSASKPLEQYF
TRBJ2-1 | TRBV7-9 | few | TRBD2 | TGTGCCAGCAGCCCTCTCGGAGGAGCGGGGGGCAAGAGCTCCTACAATGAGCAGTTCTTC | CASSPLGGAGGKSSYNEQFF
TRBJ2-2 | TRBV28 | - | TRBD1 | TGTGCCAGCAGTTCACCACAGGGGGGCACCGGGGAGCTGTTTTTT | CASSSPQGGTGELFF
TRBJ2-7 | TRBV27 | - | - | TGTGCCAGCAGTTTTTCTAGAGGGAATGAGCAGTACTTC | CASSFSRGNEQYF
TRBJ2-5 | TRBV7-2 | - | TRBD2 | TGTGCCAGCAGCTCCCTGAGTCAGGGGCTAGCGGGGTCCCAGTACTTC | CASSSLSQGLAGSQYF
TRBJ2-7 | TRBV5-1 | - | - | TGCGCCAGCAGCTTGCGGAACTCCTACGAGCAGTACTTC | CASSLRNSYEQYF
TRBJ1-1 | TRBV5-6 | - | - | TGTGCCAGCAGCTTGTTAGGACGGATTGAAGCTTTCTTT | CASSLLGRIEAFF
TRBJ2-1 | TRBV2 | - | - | TGTGCCAGTAAAGCGGGTTCCTGCTACAATGAGCAGTTCTTC | CASKAGSCYNEQFF
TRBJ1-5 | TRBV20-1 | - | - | TGCAGTGCGACCAGGACGGATAGCAATCAGCCCCAGCATTTT | CSATRTDSNQPQHF
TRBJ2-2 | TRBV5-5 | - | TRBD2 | TGTGCCAGCAGCAGTAGCGGGGGGGCCTGGACCGGGGAGCTGTTTTTT | CASSSSGGAWTGELFF